This T cell receptor (beta chain) was recovered during a study of CD8+ T cells in alopecia areata. Described treatment: oral pan-JAK inhibitor, 5-10 mg twice daily. After isolation, RNA underwent reverse transcription to generate cDNA as the sequencing template. Sequencing used immunoSEQ multiplex PCR; TCRdb keeps in-frame clones, though not all of them. Of 35,000 to 45,000 clones listed, roughly 92% are singletons. Sequencing was performed on CD8+ T cells sorted from blood, taken at week 24, from a patient treated with tofacitinib. This TCR derives from a human donor with alopecia areata.

CDR3 DNA sequence: TGTGCCAGCAGTCCGGGTAGGGGGGGGCAGGTAGATACGCAGTATTTT. This codes for CASSPGRGGQVDTQYF. The V call is TRBV28, the J call TRBJ2-3; maybe TRBD2 (7 bases). Trimming cost V 5 bases and J 5 bases, with 20 bases left between them. CDR3 length: 16 amino acids. CDR1 is MDHEN and CDR2 is SYDVKM in the germline V gene.